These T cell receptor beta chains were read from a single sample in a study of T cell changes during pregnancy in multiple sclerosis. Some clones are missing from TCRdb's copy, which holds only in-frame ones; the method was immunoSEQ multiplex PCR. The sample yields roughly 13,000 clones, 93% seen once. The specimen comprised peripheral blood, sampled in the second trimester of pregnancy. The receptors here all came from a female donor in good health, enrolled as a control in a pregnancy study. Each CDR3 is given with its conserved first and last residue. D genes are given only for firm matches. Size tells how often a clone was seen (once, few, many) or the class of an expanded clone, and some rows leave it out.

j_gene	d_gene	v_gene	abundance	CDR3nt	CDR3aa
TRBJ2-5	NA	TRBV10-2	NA	TGCGCCAGCAGTGAGTCCCAGGGGCGTACCTATATGGAGACCCAGTACTTC	CASSESQGRTYMETQYF
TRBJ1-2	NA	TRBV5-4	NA	TGTGCCAGCAGCTTATCCGAGGATGGCTACACCTTC	CASSLSEDGYTF
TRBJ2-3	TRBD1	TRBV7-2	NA	TGTGCCAGCAGCACCTACCAGGGGGCAGATACGCAGTATTTT	CASSTYQGADTQYF
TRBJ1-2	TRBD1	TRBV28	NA	TGTGCCAGCAGTTTATCCGGGGACAGGGGGGAGTCTGGCTACACCTTC	CASSLSGDRGESGYTF
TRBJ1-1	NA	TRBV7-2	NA	TGTGCCAGCAGCCCATTTACTGATTCCACTGAAGCTTTCTTT	CASSPFTDSTEAFF
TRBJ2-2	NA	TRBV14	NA	TGTGCCAGCAGCCCCTTTGCGAACACCGGGGAGCTGTTTTTT	CASSPFANTGELFF
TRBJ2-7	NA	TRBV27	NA	TGTGCCAGCAGTTTCGTAGCGAGCACCAGCTCCTACGAGCAGTACTTC	CASSFVASTSSYEQYF
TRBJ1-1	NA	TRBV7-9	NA	TGTGCCAGCAGCTGGACACTGAACACTGAAGCTTTCTTT	CASSWTLNTEAFF
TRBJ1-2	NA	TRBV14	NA	TGTGCCAGCAGCCAAGGGCATAATAATGGCTACACCTTC	CASSQGHNNGYTF
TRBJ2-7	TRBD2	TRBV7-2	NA	TGTGCCAGCAGCCCCGCCGGACTAGCGGACTTGGGGGAGCAGTACTTC	CASSPAGLADLGEQYF
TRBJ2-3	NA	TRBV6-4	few	TGTGCCAGCAGTGCTTCAGTTGGCACAGATACGCAGTATTTT	CASSASVGTDTQYF
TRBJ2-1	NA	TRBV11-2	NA	TGTGCCAGCAGCTCCGGGTTCAATGAGCAGTTCTTC	CASSSGFNEQFF
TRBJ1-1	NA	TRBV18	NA	TGTGCCAGCTCACCCGCCCAGGGGCAGAGTAAGAACACTGAAGCTTTCTTT	CASSPAQGQSKNTEAFF
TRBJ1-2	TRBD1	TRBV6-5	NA	TGTGCCAGCAGTCCTGCACAGGGGGATCGTAATGGCTACACCTTC	CASSPAQGDRNGYTF
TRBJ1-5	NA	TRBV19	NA	TGTGCCAGTAGTATCAATGGAGTTGATCAGCCCCAGCATTTT	CASSINGVDQPQHF
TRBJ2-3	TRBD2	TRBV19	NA	TGTGCCAGTAGTGTCGGCGCGGGAGTGGGAGATACGCAGTATTTT	CASSVGAGVGDTQYF
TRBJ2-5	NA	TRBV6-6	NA	TGTGCCAGCAGCTTGTACCAAGAGACCCAGTACTTC	CASSLYQETQYF
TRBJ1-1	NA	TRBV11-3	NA	TGTGCCAGCAGCGGCGGGGACACTGAAGCTTTCTTT	CASSGGDTEAFF
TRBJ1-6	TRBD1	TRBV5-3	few	TGTGCCAGAAGCTTGGGAACCGGGACAGCTAATTCACCCCTCCACTTT	CARSLGTGTANSPLHF
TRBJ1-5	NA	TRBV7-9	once	TGTGCCAGCAGCCCTGACAGTAGCAATCAGCCCCAGCATTTT	CASSPDSSNQPQHF
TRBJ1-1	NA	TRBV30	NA	TGTGCCTGGAGTGTACGACTGAGGGAAGCTTTCTTT	CAWSVRLREAFF
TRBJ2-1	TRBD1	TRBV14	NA	TGTGCCAGCAATAGGGGGCAGTCCTACAATGAGCAGTTCTTC	CASNRGQSYNEQFF
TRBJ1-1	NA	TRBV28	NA	TGTGCCAGCAGTTTAGGGGGCAGCCCCTTCATGAACACTGAAGCTTTCTTT	CASSLGGSPFMNTEAFF
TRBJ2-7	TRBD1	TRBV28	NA	TGTGCCAGCAGTCCGCCTCCGGGACAGGGGGCCCACGAGCAGTACTTC	CASSPPPGQGAHEQYF
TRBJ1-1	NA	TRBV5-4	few	TGTGCCAGCAGCTCTTATAACACTGAAGCTTTCTTT	CASSSYNTEAFF
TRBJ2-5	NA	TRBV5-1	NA	TGCGCCAGCAGCTTGGCAGGGGAGACCCAGTACTTC	CASSLAGETQYF
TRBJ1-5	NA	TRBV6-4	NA	TGTGCCAGCAGTTCTTCTCCGGGAAATCAGCCCCAGCATTTT	CASSSSPGNQPQHF
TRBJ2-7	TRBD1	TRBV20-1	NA	TGCAGTGCTCAGGGACAGTACGAGCAGTACTTC	CSAQGQYEQYF
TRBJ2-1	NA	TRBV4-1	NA	TGCGCCAGCAGCCCCCCCAGCACAGGGCGGAATGAGCAGTTCTTC	CASSPPSTGRNEQFF